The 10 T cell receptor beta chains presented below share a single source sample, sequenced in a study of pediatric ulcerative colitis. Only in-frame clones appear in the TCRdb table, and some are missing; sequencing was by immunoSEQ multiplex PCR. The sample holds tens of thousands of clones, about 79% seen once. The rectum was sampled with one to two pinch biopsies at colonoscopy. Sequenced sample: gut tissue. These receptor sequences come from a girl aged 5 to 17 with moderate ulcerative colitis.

This CDR3 reads CASSYTGVFTEAFF. CDR3 coding DNA: TGTGCCAGCAGTTACACAGGGGTATTCACTGAAGCTTTCTTT. This chain uses TRBV11-2 with TRBJ1-1; 7 bases line up with TRBD1. Looked up from germline, CDR1 is SGHAT and CDR2 is FQNNGV. The V gene end was trimmed by 6 bases and the J gene end by 4 bases; junction bases not matched to a gene: 8. This CDR3 is built from 14 residues.

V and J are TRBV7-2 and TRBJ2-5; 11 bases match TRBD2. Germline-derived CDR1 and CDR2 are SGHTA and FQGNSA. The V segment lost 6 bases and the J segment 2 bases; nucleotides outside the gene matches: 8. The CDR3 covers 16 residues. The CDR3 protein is CASRDPGLAVQETQYF. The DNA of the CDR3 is TGTGCCAGCAGAGATCCGGGACTAGCGGTACAAGAGACCCAGTACTTC.

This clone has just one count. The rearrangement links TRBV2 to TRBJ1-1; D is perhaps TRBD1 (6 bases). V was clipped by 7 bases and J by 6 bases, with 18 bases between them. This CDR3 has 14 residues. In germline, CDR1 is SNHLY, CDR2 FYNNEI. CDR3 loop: CASTGGRFGPEAFF. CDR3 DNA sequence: TGTGCCAGCACCGGGGGCAGGTTTGGTCCTGAAGCTTTCTTT.

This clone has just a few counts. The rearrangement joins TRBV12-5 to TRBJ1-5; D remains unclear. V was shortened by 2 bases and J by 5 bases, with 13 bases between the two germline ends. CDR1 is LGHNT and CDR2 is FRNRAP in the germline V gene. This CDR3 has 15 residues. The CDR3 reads CASGLWLTGDQPQHF. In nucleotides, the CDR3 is TGTGCTAGTGGTTTGTGGTTGACCGGGGATCAGCCCCAGCATTTT. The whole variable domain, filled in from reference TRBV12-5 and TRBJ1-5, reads DARVTQTPRHKVTEMGQEVTMRCQPILGHNTVFWYRQTMMQGLELLAYFRNRAPLDDSGMPKDRFSAEMPDATLATLKIQPSEPRDSAVYFCASGLWLTGDQPQHFGDGTRLSIL.

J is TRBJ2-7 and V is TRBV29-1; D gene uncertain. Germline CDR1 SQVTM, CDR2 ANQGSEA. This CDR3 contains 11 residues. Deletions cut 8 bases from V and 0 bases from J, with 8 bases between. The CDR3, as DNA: TGCAGCTTCGCTAGCTCCTACGAGCAGTACTTC. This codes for CSFASSYEQYF.

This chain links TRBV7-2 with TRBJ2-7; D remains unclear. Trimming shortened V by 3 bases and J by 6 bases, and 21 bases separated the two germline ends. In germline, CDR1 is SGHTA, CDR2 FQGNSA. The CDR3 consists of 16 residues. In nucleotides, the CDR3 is TGTGCCAGCAGCTTTATTCCGGGTGCTCCTCGGGTCGAGCAGTACTTC. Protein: CASSFIPGAPRVEQYF.

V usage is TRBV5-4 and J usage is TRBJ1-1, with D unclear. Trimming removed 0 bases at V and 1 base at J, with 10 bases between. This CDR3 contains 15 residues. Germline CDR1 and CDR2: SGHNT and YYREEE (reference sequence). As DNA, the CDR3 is TGTGCCAGCAGCTTGGCCGAGAACAGGAACACTGAAGCTTTCTTT. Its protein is CASSLAENRNTEAFF. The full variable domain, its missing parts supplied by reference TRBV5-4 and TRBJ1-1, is ETGVTQSPTHLIKTRGQQVTLRCSSQSGHNTVSWYQQALGQGPQFIFQYYREEENGRGNFPPRFSGLQFPNYSSELNVNALELDDSALYLCASSLAENRNTEAFFGQGTRLTVV.

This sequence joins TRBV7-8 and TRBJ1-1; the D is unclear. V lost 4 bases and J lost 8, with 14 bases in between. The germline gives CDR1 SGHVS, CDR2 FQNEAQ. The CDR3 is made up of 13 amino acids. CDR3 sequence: CASSSGVLVEAFF. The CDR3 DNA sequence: TGTGCCAGCAGCTCGGGAGTTCTGGTGGAAGCTTTCTTT. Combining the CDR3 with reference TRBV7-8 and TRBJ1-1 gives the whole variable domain GAGVSQSPRYKVAKRGQDVALRCDPISGHVSLFWYQQALGQGPEFLTYFQNEAQLDKSGLPSDRFFAERPEGSVSTLKIQRTQQEDSAVYLCASSSGVLVEAFFGQGTRLTVV.

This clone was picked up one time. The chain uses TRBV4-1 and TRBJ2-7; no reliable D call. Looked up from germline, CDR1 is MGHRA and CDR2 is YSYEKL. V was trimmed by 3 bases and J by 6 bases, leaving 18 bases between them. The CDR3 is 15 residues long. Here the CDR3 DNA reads TGCGCCAGCAGCCAGCAGACTGGGCAAATACTCGAGCAGTACTTC. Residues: CASSQQTGQILEQYF.

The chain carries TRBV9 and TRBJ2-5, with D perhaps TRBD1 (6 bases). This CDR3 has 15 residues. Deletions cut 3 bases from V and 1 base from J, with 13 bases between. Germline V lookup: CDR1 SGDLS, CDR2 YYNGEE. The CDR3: CASSARDRFQETQYF. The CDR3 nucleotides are TGTGCCAGCAGCGCCCGTGACAGGTTCCAAGAGACCCAGTACTTC.